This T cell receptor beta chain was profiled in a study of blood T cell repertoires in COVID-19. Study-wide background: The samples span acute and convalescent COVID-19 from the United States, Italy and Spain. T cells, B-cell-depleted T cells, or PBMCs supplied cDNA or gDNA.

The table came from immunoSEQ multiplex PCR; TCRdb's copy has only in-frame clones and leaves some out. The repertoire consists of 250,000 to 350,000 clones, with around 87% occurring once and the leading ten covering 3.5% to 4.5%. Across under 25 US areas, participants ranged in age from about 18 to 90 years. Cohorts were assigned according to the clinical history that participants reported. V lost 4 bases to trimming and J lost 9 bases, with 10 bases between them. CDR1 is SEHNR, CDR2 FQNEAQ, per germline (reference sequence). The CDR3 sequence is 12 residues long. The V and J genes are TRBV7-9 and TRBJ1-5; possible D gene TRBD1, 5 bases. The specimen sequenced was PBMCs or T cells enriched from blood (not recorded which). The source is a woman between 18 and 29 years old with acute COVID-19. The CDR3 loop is CASSSGGGPQHF. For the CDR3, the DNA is TGTGCCAGCAGCTCTGGGGGGGGGCCCCAGCATTTT.